This TCR beta chain stems from a study of shared clonotypes between healthy human individuals. The germline V and J ends were trimmed by 7 bases and 2 bases, with 5 bases remaining between them. The CDR3 loop spans 11 amino acids. Looked up from germline, CDR1 is MDHEN and CDR2 is SYDVKM. The table came from immunoSEQ multiplex PCR; TCRdb's copy has only in-frame clones and leaves some out. The sample has about 980,000 clones, over 75% seen once; the top ten hold around 1.5%. Points on this clone: This sample also contains other DNA sequences that code for the same CDR3.

Sequenced input: memory CD4+ T cells sorted from blood. Subset of the sample: CD45RA-negative fraction. The source of this sequence is a young man in good health. The chain links TRBV28 to TRBJ1-2; D unclear. CDR3 nucleotides: TGTGCCAGCACGGCCAACTATGGCTACACCTTC. Translated, it gives CASTANYGYTF.